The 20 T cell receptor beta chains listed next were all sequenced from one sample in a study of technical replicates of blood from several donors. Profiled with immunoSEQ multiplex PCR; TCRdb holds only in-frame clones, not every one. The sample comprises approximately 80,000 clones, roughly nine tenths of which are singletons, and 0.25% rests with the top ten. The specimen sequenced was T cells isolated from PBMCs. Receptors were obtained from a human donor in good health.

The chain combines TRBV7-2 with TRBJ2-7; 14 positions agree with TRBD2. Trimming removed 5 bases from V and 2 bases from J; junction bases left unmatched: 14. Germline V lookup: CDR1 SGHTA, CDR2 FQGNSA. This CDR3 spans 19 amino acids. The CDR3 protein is CASSQGLAGVSSHPYEQYF. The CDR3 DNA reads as TGTGCCAGCAGCCAGGGACTAGCGGGAGTTAGTAGTCATCCCTACGAGCAGTACTTC.

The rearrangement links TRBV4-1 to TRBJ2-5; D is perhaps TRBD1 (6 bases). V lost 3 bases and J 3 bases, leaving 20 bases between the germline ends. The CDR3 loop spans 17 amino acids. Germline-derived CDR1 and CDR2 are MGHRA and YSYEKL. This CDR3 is CASSHLPGTSTEETQYF. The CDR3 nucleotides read TGCGCCAGCAGCCATCTCCCCGGGACATCCACAGAAGAGACCCAGTACTTC.

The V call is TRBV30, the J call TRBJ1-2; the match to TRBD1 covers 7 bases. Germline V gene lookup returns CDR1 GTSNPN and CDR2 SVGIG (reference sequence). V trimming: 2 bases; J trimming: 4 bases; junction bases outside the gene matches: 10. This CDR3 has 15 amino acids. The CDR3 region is CAWSSSGQRVYGYTF. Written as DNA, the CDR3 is TGTGCCTGGAGTTCCTCGGGACAGCGAGTCTATGGCTACACCTTC.

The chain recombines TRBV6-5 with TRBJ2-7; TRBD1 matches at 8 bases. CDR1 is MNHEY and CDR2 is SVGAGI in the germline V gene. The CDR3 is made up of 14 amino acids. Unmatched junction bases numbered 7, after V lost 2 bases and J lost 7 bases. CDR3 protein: CASSYTGGLGEQYF. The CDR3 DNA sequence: TGTGCCAGCAGTTACACAGGGGGTTTAGGTGAGCAGTACTTC.

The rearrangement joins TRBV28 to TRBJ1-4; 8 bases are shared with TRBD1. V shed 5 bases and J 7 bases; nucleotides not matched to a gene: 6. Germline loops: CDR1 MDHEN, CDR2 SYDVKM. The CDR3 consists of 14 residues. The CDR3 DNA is TGTGCCAGCAGTCCAGGGGGCTCGAGTGAAAAACTGTTTTTT. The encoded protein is CASSPGGSSEKLFF.

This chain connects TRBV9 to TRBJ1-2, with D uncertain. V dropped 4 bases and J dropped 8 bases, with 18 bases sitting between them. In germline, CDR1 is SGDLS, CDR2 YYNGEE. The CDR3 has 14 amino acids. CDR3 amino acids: CASSSNPEGHGYTF. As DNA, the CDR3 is TGTGCCAGCAGCTCGAACCCAGAGGGTCACGGCTACACCTTC.

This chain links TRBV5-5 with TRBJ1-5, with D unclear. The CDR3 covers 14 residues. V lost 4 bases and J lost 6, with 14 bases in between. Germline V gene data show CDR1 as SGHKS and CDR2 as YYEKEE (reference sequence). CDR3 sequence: CASSLRVEGQPQHF. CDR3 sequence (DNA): TGTGCCAGCAGCCTTCGGGTGGAAGGTCAGCCCCAGCATTTT.

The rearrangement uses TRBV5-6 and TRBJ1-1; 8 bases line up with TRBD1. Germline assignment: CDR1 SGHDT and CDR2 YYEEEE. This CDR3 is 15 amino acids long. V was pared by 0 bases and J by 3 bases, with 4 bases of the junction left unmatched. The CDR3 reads CASSLVDRDDTEAFF. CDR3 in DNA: TGTGCCAGCAGCTTGGTGGACAGGGATGACACTGAAGCTTTCTTT.

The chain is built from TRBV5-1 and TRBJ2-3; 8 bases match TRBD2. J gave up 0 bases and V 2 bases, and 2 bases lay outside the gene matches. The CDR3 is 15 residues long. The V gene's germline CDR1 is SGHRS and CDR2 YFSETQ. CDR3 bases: TGCGCCAGCAGCTTAGCGGGGGTTAGCACAGATACGCAGTATTTT. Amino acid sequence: CASSLAGVSTDTQYF.

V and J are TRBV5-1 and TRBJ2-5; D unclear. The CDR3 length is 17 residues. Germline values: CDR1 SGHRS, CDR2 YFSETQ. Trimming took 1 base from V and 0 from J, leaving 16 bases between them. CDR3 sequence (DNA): TGCGCCAGCAGCTTGAATGAGTTGGGCAGGAACCAAGAGACCCAGTACTTC. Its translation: CASSLNELGRNQETQYF.

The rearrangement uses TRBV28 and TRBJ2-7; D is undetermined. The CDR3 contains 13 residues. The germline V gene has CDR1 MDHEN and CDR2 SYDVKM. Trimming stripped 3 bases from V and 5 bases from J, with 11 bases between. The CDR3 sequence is CASSLVAPNEQYF. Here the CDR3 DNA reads TGTGCCAGCAGTTTGGTTGCACCTAACGAGCAGTACTTC. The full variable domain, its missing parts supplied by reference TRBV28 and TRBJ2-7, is DVKVTQSSRYLVKRTGEKVFLECVQDMDHENMFWYRQDPGLGLRLIYFSYDVKMKEKGDIPEGYSVSREKKERFSLILESASTNQTSMYLCASSLVAPNEQYFGPGTRLTVT.

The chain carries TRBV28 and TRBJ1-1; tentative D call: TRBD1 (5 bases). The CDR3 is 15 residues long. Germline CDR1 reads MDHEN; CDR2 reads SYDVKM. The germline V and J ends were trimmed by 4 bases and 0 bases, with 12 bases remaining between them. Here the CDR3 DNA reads TGTGCCAGCAGTTCTCGACAGATAATGAACACTGAAGCTTTCTTT. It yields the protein CASSSRQIMNTEAFF.

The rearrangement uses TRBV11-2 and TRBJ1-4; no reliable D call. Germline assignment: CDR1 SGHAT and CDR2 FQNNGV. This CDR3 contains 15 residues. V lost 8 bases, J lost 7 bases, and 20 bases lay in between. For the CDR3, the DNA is TGTGCCAGCGCAGAGGCCGAAAACTTGAGTGAAAAACTGTTTTTT. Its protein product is CASAEAENLSEKLFF.

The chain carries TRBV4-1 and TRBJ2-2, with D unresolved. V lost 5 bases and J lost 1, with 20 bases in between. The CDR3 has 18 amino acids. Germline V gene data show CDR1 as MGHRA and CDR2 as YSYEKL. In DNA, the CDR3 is TGCGCCAGCAGCAACCCAAGGCGCGAGGCGAAGAACACCGGGGAGCTGTTTTTT. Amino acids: CASSNPRREAKNTGELFF.

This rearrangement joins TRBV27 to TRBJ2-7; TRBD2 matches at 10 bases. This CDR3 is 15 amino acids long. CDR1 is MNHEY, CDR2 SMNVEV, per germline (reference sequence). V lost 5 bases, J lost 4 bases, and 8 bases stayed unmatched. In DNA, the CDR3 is TGTGCCAGCAGTGAAAGCGGGAGGGGGTTTTACGAGCAGTACTTC. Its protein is CASSESGRGFYEQYF.

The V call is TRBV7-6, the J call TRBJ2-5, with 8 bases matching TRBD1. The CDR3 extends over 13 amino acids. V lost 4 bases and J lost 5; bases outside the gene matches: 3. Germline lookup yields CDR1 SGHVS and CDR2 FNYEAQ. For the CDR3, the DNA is TGTGCCAGCAGCTGGACAGGGAAGGAGACCCAGTACTTC. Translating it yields CASSWTGKETQYF.

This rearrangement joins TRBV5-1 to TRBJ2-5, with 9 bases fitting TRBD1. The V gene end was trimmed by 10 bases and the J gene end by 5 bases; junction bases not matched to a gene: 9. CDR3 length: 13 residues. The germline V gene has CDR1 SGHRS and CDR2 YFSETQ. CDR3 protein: CAGSTGGGETQYF. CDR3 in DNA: TGCGCCGGGTCGACAGGGGGTGGGGAGACCCAGTACTTC.

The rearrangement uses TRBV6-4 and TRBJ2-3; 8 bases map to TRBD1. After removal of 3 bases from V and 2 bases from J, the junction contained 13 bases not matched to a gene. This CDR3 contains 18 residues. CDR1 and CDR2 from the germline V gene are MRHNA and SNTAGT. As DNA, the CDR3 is TGTGCCAGCAGTGAGGCGACAGGGGAATCGAACTACACAGATACGCAGTATTTT. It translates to CASSEATGESNYTDTQYF.

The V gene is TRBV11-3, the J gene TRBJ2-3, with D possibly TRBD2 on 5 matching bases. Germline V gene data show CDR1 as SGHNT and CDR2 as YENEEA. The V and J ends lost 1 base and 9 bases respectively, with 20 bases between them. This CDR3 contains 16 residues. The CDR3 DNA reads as TGTGCCAGCAGCTTAGGGACGGAGGAGGACTCCGAGACGCAGTATTTT. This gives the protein CASSLGTEEDSETQYF.

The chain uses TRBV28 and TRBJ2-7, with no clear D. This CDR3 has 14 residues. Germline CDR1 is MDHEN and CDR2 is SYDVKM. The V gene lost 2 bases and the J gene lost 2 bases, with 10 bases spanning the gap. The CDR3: CASSLKLMAYEQYF. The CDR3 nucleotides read TGTGCCAGCAGTTTAAAACTCATGGCCTACGAGCAGTACTTC.